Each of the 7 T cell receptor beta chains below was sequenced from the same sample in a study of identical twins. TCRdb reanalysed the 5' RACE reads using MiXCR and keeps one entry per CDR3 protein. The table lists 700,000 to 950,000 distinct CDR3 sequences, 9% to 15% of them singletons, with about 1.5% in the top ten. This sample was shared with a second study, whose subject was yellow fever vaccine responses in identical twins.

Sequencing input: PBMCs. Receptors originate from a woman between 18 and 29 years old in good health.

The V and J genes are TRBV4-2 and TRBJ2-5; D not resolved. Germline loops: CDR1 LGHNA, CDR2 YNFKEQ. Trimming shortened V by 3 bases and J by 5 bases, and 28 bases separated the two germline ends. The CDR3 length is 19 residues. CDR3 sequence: CASSQSGSTVALRKETQYF. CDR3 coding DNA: TGTGCCAGCAGCCAGTCCGGGTCCACGGTGGCCCTGAGGAAGGAGACCCAGTACTTC.

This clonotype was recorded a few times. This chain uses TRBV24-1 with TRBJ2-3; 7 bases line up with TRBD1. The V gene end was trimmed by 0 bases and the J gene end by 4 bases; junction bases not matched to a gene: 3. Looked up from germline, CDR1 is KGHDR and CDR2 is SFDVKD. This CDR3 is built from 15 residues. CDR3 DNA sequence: TGTGCCACCAGTGATTTGACAGGGGAACCAGATACGCAGTATTTT. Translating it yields CATSDLTGEPDTQYF.

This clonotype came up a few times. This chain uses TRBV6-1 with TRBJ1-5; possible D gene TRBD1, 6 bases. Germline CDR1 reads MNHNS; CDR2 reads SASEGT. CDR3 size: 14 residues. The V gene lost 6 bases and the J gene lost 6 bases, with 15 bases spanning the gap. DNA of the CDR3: TGTGCCAGCAGGGACAGCCGATACAGTCAGCCCCAGCATTTT. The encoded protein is CASRDSRYSQPQHF.

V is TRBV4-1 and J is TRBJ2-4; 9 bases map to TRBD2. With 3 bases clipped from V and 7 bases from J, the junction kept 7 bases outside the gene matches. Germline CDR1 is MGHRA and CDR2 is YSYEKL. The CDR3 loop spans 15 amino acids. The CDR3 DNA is TGCGCCAGCAGCCAGCGGGGGGGCGATAGTAACATTCAGTACTTC. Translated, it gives CASSQRGGDSNIQYF.

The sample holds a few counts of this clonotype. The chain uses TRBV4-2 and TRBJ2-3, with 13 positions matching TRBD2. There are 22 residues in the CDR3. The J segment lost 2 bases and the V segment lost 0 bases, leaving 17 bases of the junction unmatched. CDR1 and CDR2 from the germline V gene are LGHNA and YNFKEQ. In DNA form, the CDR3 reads TGTGCCAGCAGCCAAGATTTTGGGGTACTAGCGGGGGGGCGTTTTGACACAGATACGCAGTATTTT. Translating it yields CASSQDFGVLAGGRFDTDTQYF.

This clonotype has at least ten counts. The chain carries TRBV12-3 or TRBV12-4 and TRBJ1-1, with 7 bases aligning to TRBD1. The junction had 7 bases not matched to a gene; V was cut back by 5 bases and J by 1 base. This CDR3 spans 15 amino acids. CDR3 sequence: CASSAPEGANTEAFF. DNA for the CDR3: TGTGCCAGCAGTGCCCCTGAGGGGGCGAACACTGAAGCTTTCTTT.

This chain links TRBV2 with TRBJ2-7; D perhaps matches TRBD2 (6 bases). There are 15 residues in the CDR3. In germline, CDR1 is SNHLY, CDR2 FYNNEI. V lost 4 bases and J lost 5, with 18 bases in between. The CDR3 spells CASSGDAGLMHEQYF. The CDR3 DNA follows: TGTGCCAGCAGTGGAGACGCGGGATTGATGCACGAGCAGTACTTC.